What follows is one T cell receptor (beta chain) and its context. Trimming shortened V by 7 bases and J by 4 bases, and 8 bases separated the two germline ends. CDR1 is MNHEY and CDR2 is SVGAGI in the germline V gene. There are 12 residues in the CDR3. This entry is derived from a study of shared clonotypes between healthy human individuals. The method was immunoSEQ multiplex PCR; TCRdb's version includes in-frame clones alone and lacks a portion of them. In the table there are about 1.1 million clones, approximately 80% of which are singletons. This receptor was taken from a young man in good health. Some clones in this sample may be carry-over from other donors' samples. The rearrangement joins TRBV6-5 to TRBJ2-1, with D possibly TRBD1 on 5 matching bases. The sequencing sample was made of memory CD4+ T cells from PBMCs. Subset reported: CD45RA-negative fraction. In DNA, the CDR3 is TGTGCCAGCACGACAGCTTACAATGAGCAGTTCTTC. It translates to CASTTAYNEQFF.